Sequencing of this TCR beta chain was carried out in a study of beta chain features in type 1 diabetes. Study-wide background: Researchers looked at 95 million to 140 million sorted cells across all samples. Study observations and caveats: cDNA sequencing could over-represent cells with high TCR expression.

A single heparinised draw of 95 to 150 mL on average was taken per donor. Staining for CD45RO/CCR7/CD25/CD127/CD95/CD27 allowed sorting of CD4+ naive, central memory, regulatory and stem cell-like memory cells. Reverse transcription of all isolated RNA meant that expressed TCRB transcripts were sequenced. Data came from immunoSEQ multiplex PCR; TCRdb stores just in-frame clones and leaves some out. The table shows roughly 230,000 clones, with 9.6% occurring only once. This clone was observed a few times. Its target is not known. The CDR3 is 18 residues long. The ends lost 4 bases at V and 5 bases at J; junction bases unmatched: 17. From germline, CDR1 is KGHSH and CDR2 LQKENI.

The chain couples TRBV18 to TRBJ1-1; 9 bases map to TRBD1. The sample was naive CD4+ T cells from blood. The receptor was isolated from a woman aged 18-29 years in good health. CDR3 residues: CASSRLPGQGGYSTEAFF. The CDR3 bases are TGTGCCAGCTCACGCCTCCCGGGACAGGGAGGTTATAGTACTGAAGCTTTCTTT.